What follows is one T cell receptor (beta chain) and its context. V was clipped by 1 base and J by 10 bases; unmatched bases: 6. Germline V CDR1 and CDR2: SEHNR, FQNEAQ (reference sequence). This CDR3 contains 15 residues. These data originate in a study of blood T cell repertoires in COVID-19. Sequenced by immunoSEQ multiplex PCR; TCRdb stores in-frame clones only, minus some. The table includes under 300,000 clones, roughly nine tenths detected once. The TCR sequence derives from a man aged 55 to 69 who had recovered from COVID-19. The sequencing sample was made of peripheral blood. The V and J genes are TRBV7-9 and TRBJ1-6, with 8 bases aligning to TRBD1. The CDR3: CASSLEGQGTSPLHF. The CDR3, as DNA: TGTGCCAGCAGCTTAGAAGGACAGGGAACCTCACCCCTCCACTTT.